This is a list of T cell receptor beta chains from one sample in a study of T cells in Graves' hyperthyroidism and ophthalmopathy. Via MiXCR, TCRdb re-called the multiplex PCR reads, giving one row per CDR3 protein. The sample includes 500,000 to 600,000 distinct CDR3 sequences, more than 45% seen only once; the top ten take 7.5% to 8.5%. The sample taken for sequencing was peripheral blood or thyroid tissue (not recorded which). The receptors here all came from a woman between 18 and 30 years old with Graves' hyperthyroidism. CDR3s include the opening cysteine and the closing phenylalanine or tryptophan. Each record gives: V gene, D gene, J gene, clone size, CDR3 DNA, CDR3 protein. D genes are given only for firm matches. Clone sizes are given selectively: once, few, many, or a class where the clone is expanded.

>TRBV6-1|TRBD1|TRBJ2-7|many
TGTGCCAGCAGTCCACTCTCAGGGGGATCCTACGAGCAGTACTTC
CASSPLSGGSYEQYF
>TRBV7-2|TRBD2|TRBJ2-7|NA
TGTGCCAGCAGAGCGGGAGGTGAGCTTGAGCAGTACTTC
CASRAGGELEQYF
>TRBV20-1|NA|TRBJ1-1|many
TGCAGTGCTAAGAGACCGAAGTCACGGGTCATGGCTTTCTTT
CSAKRPKSRVMAFF
>TRBV27|NA|TRBJ1-1|few
TGTGCCAGCAGTTTAACCAGGAGTTGGAACACTGAAGCTTTCTTT
CASSLTRSWNTEAFF
>TRBV5-8|TRBD2|TRBJ2-5|many
TGTGCCAGCAGCTTGGTTGGGCGTAGCGGGCAAGAGACCCAGTACTTC
CASSLVGRSGQETQYF
>TRBV9|NA|TRBJ1-2|many
TGTGCCAGCAAGGGGGGCTATGGCTACACCTTC
CASKGGYGYTF
>TRBV19|NA|TRBJ2-7|many
TGTGCCAGTACCCCAGGGGACAACTCCTACGAGCAGTACTTC
CASTPGDNSYEQYF
>TRBV10-2|NA|TRBJ1-1|many
TGCGCCAGCAGATACAGCACAACGAACACTGAAGCTTTCTTT
CASRYSTTNTEAFF
>TRBV10-2|TRBD1|TRBJ2-5|NA
TGCGCCAGCAGCGACACAGGGGACGGACAAGAGACCCAGTACTTC
CASSDTGDGQETQYF
>TRBV7-2|TRBD1|TRBJ1-5|NA
TGTGCCAGCAGCCCCTTGAGGGTAGGGGGCTTGAATCAGCCCCAGCATTTT
CASSPLRVGGLNQPQHF
>TRBV2|NA|TRBJ2-1|NA
TGTGCCAGCAGTTACTCGAGGGGGGCGGGCGGGCAGTTCTTC
CASSYSRGAGGQFF
>TRBV12-3/TRBV12-4|NA|TRBJ2-7|NA
TGTGCCAGCAGTTTAAAGGGGGTGTTCTACGAGCAGTACTTC
CASSLKGVFYEQYF
>TRBV5-4|NA|TRBJ1-5|many
TGTGCCTTCACTGACCAGTCAAATCAGCCCCAGCATTTT
CAFTDQSNQPQHF
>TRBV7-6|NA|TRBJ2-7|NA
TGTGCCAGCAGTTCTGACAGACCCTCAAGCCCCTACGAGCAGTACTTC
CASSSDRPSSPYEQYF
>TRBV25-1|TRBD1|TRBJ2-5|NA
TGTGCCAGCAGTGCTGTACCGGGACAGGGGGCGTACCAAGAGACCCAGTACTTC
CASSAVPGQGAYQETQYF
>TRBV5-1|NA|TRBJ1-1|NA
TGCGCCAGCAGCTTGGGTGGGGTGTCCTTT
CASSLGGVSF
>TRBV2|NA|TRBJ1-3|NA
TGTGCCAGCAGGCTACTAGCGGGAGGGGCTGGAAACACCATATATTTT
CASRLLAGGAGNTIYF
>TRBV6-5|NA|TRBJ1-2|few
TGTGCCAGCAGACCCCTTTCAGCCTATGGCTACACCTTC
CASRPLSAYGYTF
>TRBV27|TRBD1|TRBJ2-7|many
TGTGCCAGCAGGGGACAGGGCGGGTACGAGCAGTACTTC
CASRGQGGYEQYF
>TRBV12-3/TRBV12-4|NA|TRBJ1-1|many
TGTGCCAGCAGTTACCGGACTCAATCCACTGAAGCTTTCTTT
CASSYRTQSTEAFF
>TRBV20-1|NA|TRBJ1-6|NA
TGCAGTGCTAGAGTCGGGGGGTTGTATAATTCACCCCTCCACTTT
CSARVGGLYNSPLHF
>TRBV19|NA|TRBJ2-3|NA
TGTGCCAGTAGTATGACAGATACGCAGTATTTT
CASSMTDTQYF
>TRBV7-6|TRBD2|TRBJ2-3|many
TGTGCCAGCAGCTCTAGCGGGAATACGCAGTATTTT
CASSSSGNTQYF